One sample yielded the 26 T cell receptor beta chains listed below, sequenced in a study of human T cells and chemical hapten exposure. Time point in this sample: pre-sensitization, week 0. Stated treatment: therapeutic diphenylcyclopropenone sensitization with weekly scalp DPC. TCRdb re-derived calls from the RACE reads in MiXCR, one entry per CDR3 protein. The sample includes roughly 40,000 distinct CDR3 sequences, roughly 12% seen only once; the top ten take about 5.7%. The sequencing here drew on whole blood, taken in connection with sensitization to the hapten diphenylcyclopropenone (DPC). The source of these receptors is a young woman with alopecia areata. Some clones in this sample may be carry-over from other donors' samples.

CDR3: CASSTYPGYQETQYF. In DNA form, the CDR3 reads TGTGCCAGCAGCACTTACCCGGGCTACCAAGAGACCCAGTACTTC. The V gene is TRBV7-2, the J gene TRBJ2-5; D call uncertain. Trimming shortened V by 5 bases and J by 0 bases, and 13 bases separated the two germline ends. Germline V lookup: CDR1 SGHTA, CDR2 FQGNSA. The CDR3 loop spans 15 amino acids.

The rearrangement links TRBV11-2 to TRBJ2-5; D possibly corresponds to TRBD1 (6 bases). V shed 5 bases and J shed 5 bases, with 18 bases lying between them. Germline CDR1 and CDR2: SGHAT and FQNNGV. The CDR3 is 15 amino acids. The CDR3 protein is CASSPTRYGGETQYF. CDR3 coding DNA: TGTGCCAGCAGCCCTACTCGCTATGGGGGCGAGACCCAGTACTTC.

This clonotype was counted a few times. This chain uses TRBV7-9 with TRBJ2-7; no clear D gene. The CDR3 is made up of 14 amino acids. V lost 0 bases to trimming and J lost 7 bases, with 13 bases between them. Germline V CDR1 and CDR2: SEHNR, FQNEAQ (reference sequence). The CDR3 nucleotides read TGTGCCAGCAGCTTAGCGGAGATGGGCCGGGAGCAGTACTTC. It is translated as CASSLAEMGREQYF.

This clonotype is deemed medium-sized. The chain recombines TRBV12-3 or TRBV12-4 with TRBJ2-1; possible D gene TRBD2, 6 bases. The CDR3 consists of 15 residues. V was trimmed by 6 bases and J by 4 bases, leaving 16 bases between them. CDR3 DNA: TGTGCCAGCAGAAGAAGGGGAGGAGCGTACAATGAGCAGTTCTTC. This codes for CASRRRGGAYNEQFF.

This clonotype has a count of ten or more. The chain recombines TRBV7-9 with TRBJ1-1; D might be TRBD1 (5 bases). The CDR3 runs to 16 residues. Between the trimmed V and J ends, which lost 5 bases and 3 bases, there was a span of 19 bases. Germline V lookup: CDR1 SEHNR, CDR2 FQNEAQ (reference sequence). CDR3 coding DNA: TGTGCCAGCAGCCCGGGGACCGTTGGACGGGACACTGAAGCTTTCTTT. Encoded protein: CASSPGTVGRDTEAFF. Complete variable domain (other parts from reference TRBV7-9 and TRBJ1-1): DTGVSQNPRHKITKRGQNVTFRCDPISEHNRLYWYRQTLGQGPEFLTYFQNEAQLEKSRLLSDRFSAERPKGSFSTLEIQRTEQGDSAMYLCASSPGTVGRDTEAFFGQGTRLTVV.

The table lists this clonotype with a few counts. This chain uses TRBV20-1 with TRBJ2-3; TRBD2 matches at 10 bases. J was trimmed by 4 bases and V by 6 bases; bases with no gene match: 16. The CDR3 runs 17 residues. Germline CDR1 reads DFQATT; CDR2 reads SNEGSKA (reference sequence). CDR3 sequence: CSAVPGLAGDSADTQYF. The CDR3 DNA is TGCAGTGCCGTCCCGGGGCTAGCGGGAGACAGTGCAGATACGCAGTATTTT.

There are many counts of this clonotype. This chain uses TRBV6-6 with TRBJ2-7; TRBD1 matches 10 bases. This CDR3 spans 16 amino acids. Germline lookup yields CDR1 MNHNY and CDR2 SVGAGI (reference sequence). Germline trimming cut 5 bases from V and 2 bases from J; bases unmatched to any gene: 9. The CDR3 reads CASSQLGTGVPYEQYF. The DNA for the CDR3 is TGTGCCAGCAGTCAACTAGGGACAGGGGTTCCCTACGAGCAGTACTTC.

The J gene is TRBJ2-7, the V gene TRBV2; D may be TRBD2 (6 bases). The length of the CDR3 is 11 residues. The germline gives CDR1 SNHLY, CDR2 FYNNEI. V lost 2 bases to trimming and J lost 12 bases, with 11 bases between them. CDR3 sequence reads: CASSEWRDGYF. DNA for the CDR3: TGTGCCAGCAGTGAATGGAGGGATGGGTACTTC. The full variable domain, its missing parts supplied by reference TRBV2 and TRBJ2-7, is EPEVTQTPSHQVTQMGQEVILRCVPISNHLYFYWYRQILGQKVEFLVSFYNNEISEKSEIFDDQFSVERPDGSNFTLKIRSTKLEDSAMYFCASSEWRDGYFGPGTRLTVT.

This chain connects TRBV3-1 to TRBJ1-1; weak D call: TRBD1 (5 bases). Per the germline V gene, CDR1 is LGHDT and CDR2 is YNNKEL (reference sequence). The V end lost 3 bases, the J end lost 4 bases, and 15 bases lay between the germline ends. The CDR3 is 15 residues long. The CDR3: CASSQARDGITEAFF. CDR3 DNA sequence: TGTGCCAGCAGCCAGGCCAGGGATGGAATCACTGAAGCTTTCTTT.

This clonotype was picked up a small number of times. CDR3: CASSYYGFLNSPLHF. The CDR3 DNA sequence: TGTGCCAGCAGTTACTATGGGTTTCTTAATTCACCCCTCCACTTT. The chain employs TRBV6-5 and TRBJ1-6, with unresolved D. The germline CDR1 and CDR2 sequences are MNHEY and SVGAGI. Deletions cut 1 base from V and 6 bases from J, with 10 bases between. The CDR3 is 15 amino acids.

This sequence joins TRBV25-1 and TRBJ2-7; the match to TRBD1 covers 7 bases. V lost 2 bases, J lost 3 bases, and 10 bases stayed unmatched. CDR1 is MGHDK, CDR2 SYGVNS, per germline. There are 16 residues in the CDR3. CDR3: CASSERDRDSFYEQYF. The CDR3 nucleotides read TGTGCCAGCAGTGAAAGAGACCGGGACAGCTTCTACGAGCAGTACTTC.

The rearrangement uses TRBV11-2 and TRBJ1-1; TRBD1 aligns across 7 bases. This CDR3 is 15 amino acids long. Germline CDR1 reads SGHAT; CDR2 reads FQNNGV. V lost 0 bases, J lost 2 bases, and 3 bases stayed unmatched. As DNA, the CDR3 is TGTGCCAGCAGCTTAGAACCAGGGGGTAACACTGAAGCTTTCTTT. This translates into CASSLEPGGNTEAFF.

The rearrangement uses TRBV21-1 and TRBJ2-7. TRBV21-1 constitutes a pseudogene. The CDR3 has 13 residues. The CDR3 reads CARLHRRSLGQYF. The CDR3 DNA follows: TGTGCCAGACTGCATCGTCGGAGTCTTGGGCAGTACTTC.

This clonotype has ten or more counts. The rearrangement uses TRBV7-2 and TRBJ2-5; 7 bases are shared with TRBD2. V was pared by 11 bases and J by 4 bases, with 10 bases of the junction left unmatched. The V gene's germline CDR1 is SGHTA and CDR2 FQGNSA. CDR3 length: 13 amino acids. The CDR3 here is CAGSGASGETQYF. CDR3 nucleotides: TGTGCCGGAAGCGGGGCCTCGGGAGAGACCCAGTACTTC.

The rearrangement uses TRBV29-1 and TRBJ2-1; 14 bases agree with TRBD2. The CDR3 length is 16 residues. CDR1 and CDR2 (germline): SQVTM, ANQGSEA. V lost 6 bases and J lost 15; bases outside the gene matches: 19. Here the CDR3 reads CSVVGEQGLAGVMPFF. CDR3 sequence (DNA): TGCAGCGTCGTAGGGGAACAGGGACTAGCGGGAGTGATGCCGTTCTTC.

As DNA, the CDR3 is TGTGCCAGCAGTTTGGTCCCCAACACCGAGAAGACCCAGTACTTC. Protein sequence: CASSLVPNTEKTQYF. The chain combines TRBV28 with TRBJ2-5; D unclear. CDR3 length: 15 amino acids. V lost 3 bases and J 6 bases, leaving 17 bases between the germline ends. The germline CDR1 and CDR2 sequences are MDHEN and SYDVKM.

This clonotype was counted many times. The chain carries TRBV9 and TRBJ2-1; the D call may be TRBD1 or TRBD2 (6 bases each). The germline V gene has CDR1 SGDLS and CDR2 YYNGEE. The V and J ends lost 4 bases and 7 bases respectively, with 18 bases between them. The CDR3 consists of 15 residues. The CDR3 DNA reads TGTGCCAGCAGCCCCCGGGGGCCTGGTGGTAATGAGCAGTTCTTC. Amino acid sequence: CASSPRGPGGNEQFF.

A few counts support this clonotype. The rearrangement uses TRBV6-6 and TRBJ2-3; 8 bases match TRBD1. After removal of 2 bases from V and 3 bases from J, the junction contained 1 base not matched to a gene. Per germline, CDR1 MNHNY and CDR2 SVGAGI (reference sequence). The CDR3 is 14 amino acids. CDR3 coding DNA: TGTGCCAGCAGTTACCAGGGGGCAACAGATACGCAGTATTTT. It specifies CASSYQGATDTQYF.

This clonotype was seen a few times. The rearrangement links TRBV20-1 to TRBJ1-2, with D maybe TRBD1 (5 bases). The V gene lost 0 bases and the J gene lost 8 bases, with 16 bases spanning the gap. Germline assignment: CDR1 DFQATT and CDR2 SNEGSKA (reference sequence). This CDR3 spans 14 amino acids. For the CDR3, the DNA is TGCAGTGCTAGAGATAGGGCAGGGAGAGGCGGCTACACCTTC. This translates into CSARDRAGRGGYTF.

The genes are TRBV6-6 and TRBJ2-4, with 7 bases matching TRBD1. The CDR3 consists of 16 residues. Germline V gives CDR1 MNHNY, CDR2 SVGAGI (reference sequence). V was clipped by 2 bases and J by 4 bases; unmatched bases: 8. The CDR3 region has the DNA TGTGCCAGCAGTTACCAAGTCCAGGGGGAGAAAAACATTCAGTACTTC. Residues: CASSYQVQGEKNIQYF.

This clonotype occurred many times. The chain has TRBV5-6 and TRBJ2-1, with TRBD2 as a possible D gene (5 bases). The CDR3 consists of 15 residues. Germline-derived CDR1 and CDR2 are SGHDT and YYEEEE. Trimming pared 1 base from V and 10 bases from J, leaving 18 bases between. CDR3 DNA sequence: TGTGCCAGCAGCTTGATGATTAGCGCCCGCTCGGAGCAGTTCTTC. Its protein is CASSLMISARSEQFF.

This clonotype was picked up many times. V is TRBV6-2 or TRBV6-3 and J is TRBJ2-1, with a tentative D call TRBD2 (6 bases). The CDR3 spans 15 residues. In germline, CDR1 is MNHEY, CDR2 SVGEGT. With 0 bases removed from V and 6 bases from J, the gap between germline ends came to 12 bases. As DNA, the CDR3 is TGTGCCAGCAGTTACTCGAGTAGCGGAGTCAATGAGCAGTTCTTC. Amino acids: CASSYSSSGVNEQFF.

This clonotype was recorded a few times. The chain employs TRBV28 and TRBJ1-3; D gene ambiguous. Germline loops: CDR1 MDHEN, CDR2 SYDVKM. This CDR3 spans 12 amino acids. The V and J ends lost 3 bases and 8 bases respectively, with 8 bases between them. CDR3 coding DNA: TGTGCCAGCAGTTTTAATCCCCACACCATATATTTT. Translating it yields CASSFNPHTIYF.

This clonotype was observed a handful of times. The rearrangement links TRBV2 to TRBJ1-2; D may be TRBD1 (6 bases). Germline V gives CDR1 SNHLY, CDR2 FYNNEI. The CDR3 covers 14 residues. Trimming removed 4 bases from V and 0 bases from J, with 9 bases in between. The CDR3 loop reads CASSARTANYGYTF. CDR3 bases: TGTGCCAGCAGTGCGCGGACAGCTAACTATGGCTACACCTTC.

This clonotype was seen repeatedly, ten times or more. The chain uses TRBV21-1 and TRBJ1-1; TRBD1 is the table's D call, not checked against the DNA. TRBV21-1 constitutes a pseudogene. The CDR3 has 14 residues. CDR3 nucleotides: TGTGCCAGCAGCAAAGTCGACAGGAACACTGAAGCTTTCTTT. Its protein product is CASSKVDRNTEAFF.

This clonotype was detected many times. This chain links TRBV28 with TRBJ2-1; TRBD2 matches 8 bases. The CDR3 has 16 residues. The germline gives CDR1 MDHEN, CDR2 SYDVKM. The J segment lost 4 bases and the V segment lost 6 bases, leaving 11 bases of the junction unmatched. CDR3 nucleotides: TGTGCCAGCAGATCCGGGGGGGCAGAGAAGTACAATGAGCAGTTCTTC. This codes for CASRSGGAEKYNEQFF.